Listed here are 20 T cell receptor beta chains from one sample, sequenced in a study of beta chain features in type 1 diabetes. Sequencing targeted expressed TCRB transcripts, as all isolated RNA had been reverse transcribed. Measured with immunoSEQ multiplex PCR; TCRdb has only the in-frame clones, and not every one. This table holds under 250,000 clones, 25% to 30% found once. The sample was central memory CD4+ T cells from blood. These receptor sequences come from a man aged 25 to 45 in good health.

The chain carries TRBV28 and TRBJ2-5, with a weak D call TRBD1 (5 bases). Trimming shortened V by 2 bases and J by 1 base, and 11 bases separated the two germline ends. This CDR3 is 15 amino acids long. Germline CDR1 reads MDHEN; CDR2 reads SYDVKM. CDR3 coding DNA: TGTGCCAGCAGTTTAGGGCAGGGTCCCCAAGAGACCCAGTACTTC. The encoded protein is CASSLGQGPQETQYF.

V and J are TRBV5-1 and TRBJ2-1, with 8 positions matching TRBD1. Germline V gives CDR1 SGHRS, CDR2 YFSETQ. The CDR3 has 14 residues. V trimming: 5 bases; J trimming: 6 bases; junction bases outside the gene matches: 7. The CDR3 loop is CASRRTGPLNEQFF. DNA of the CDR3: TGCGCCAGCAGACGGACAGGGCCCCTCAATGAGCAGTTCTTC.

This sequence joins TRBV10-1 and TRBJ1-6; D is undetermined. The CDR3 spans 10 residues. Trimming took 6 bases from V and 10 from J, leaving 4 bases between them. CDR1 and CDR2 (germline): WNHNN, SYGVQD (reference sequence). The CDR3 here is CASSGSPLHF. DNA of the CDR3: TGCGCCAGCAGCGGCTCACCCCTCCACTTT.

This rearrangement joins TRBV19 to TRBJ2-7, with TRBD2 as a possible D gene (5 bases). Per germline, CDR1 LNHDA and CDR2 SQIVND (reference sequence). This CDR3 spans 13 amino acids. V lost 5 bases and J lost 7, with 15 bases in between. DNA of the CDR3: TGTGCCAGTAGTCTCCCGGCGGACTCGGAGCAGTACTTC. Encoded protein: CASSLPADSEQYF.

The chain links TRBV25-1 to TRBJ1-2, with 7 bases fitting TRBD1. The trim removed 3 bases at V and 7 bases at J, leaving 11 bases unmatched. The CDR3 is 15 amino acids. Per the germline V gene, CDR1 is MGHDK and CDR2 is SYGVNS. CDR3 region: CASSETTVTGSGYTF. As DNA, the CDR3 is TGTGCCAGCAGTGAGACTACTGTGACAGGGAGTGGCTACACCTTC.

The table lists this clone with a count of one. The chain joins TRBV5-1 to TRBJ2-1, with a possible D match to TRBD1 (5 bases). This CDR3 spans 15 amino acids. V lost 0 bases, J lost 7 bases, and 14 bases lay in between. Germline lookup yields CDR1 SGHRS and CDR2 YFSETQ. Written as DNA, the CDR3 is TGCGCCAGCAGCTTGGAGGGGTCCTGGAAGAATGAGCAGTTCTTC. Protein sequence: CASSLEGSWKNEQFF. Combining the CDR3 with reference TRBV5-1 and TRBJ2-1 gives the whole variable domain KAGVTQTPRYLIKTRGQQVTLSCSPISGHRSVSWYQQTPGQGLQFLFEYFSETQRNKGNFPGRFSGRQFSNSRSEMNVSTLELGDSALYLCASSLEGSWKNEQFFGPGTRLTVL.

The V and J genes are TRBV5-5 and TRBJ2-2; the match to TRBD1 covers 9 bases. V was clipped by 4 bases and J by 5 bases; unmatched bases: 6. CDR3 size: 15 residues. Germline V gene lookup returns CDR1 SGHKS and CDR2 YYEKEE (reference sequence). CDR3 sequence reads: CASSTGTGWTGELFF. The CDR3, as DNA: TGTGCCAGCAGCACCGGGACAGGGTGGACCGGGGAGCTGTTTTTT.

The table lists this clone with a few counts. A read error may account for a junction end that differs from germline. This chain links TRBV5-6 with TRBJ1-1, with D uncertain. Germline V gene sequence: CDR1 SGHDT, CDR2 YYEEEE. This CDR3 contains 11 residues. The CDR3 is CASSSTGPTLF. The CDR3 DNA sequence: TGTGCCAGCAGCTCGACGGGCCCAACCTTATTT. The entire variable domain, with the rest obtained from reference TRBV5-6 and TRBJ1-1, is as follows: DAGVTQSPTHLIKTRGQQVTLRCSPKSGHDTVSWYQQALGQGPQFIFQYYEEEERQRGNFPDRFSGHQFPNYSSELNVNALLLGDSALYLCASSSTGPTLFGQGTRLTVV.

This clone was recorded a few times. The V call is TRBV10-3, the J call TRBJ1-1, with D possibly being TRBD1 (5 bases). Germline V CDR1 and CDR2: ENHRY, SYGVKD. This CDR3 comprises 14 residues. Trimming removed 0 bases at V and 3 bases at J, with 8 bases between. In nucleotides, the CDR3 is TGTGCCATCAGTGAGTCGACAGAATACACTGAAGCTTTCTTT. Translating gives CAISESTEYTEAFF.

This clone was counted a few times. The chain joins TRBV18 to TRBJ1-1, with TRBD1 as a possible D gene (6 bases). Germline assignment: CDR1 KGHSH and CDR2 LQKENI. V dropped 0 bases and J dropped 1 base, with 9 bases sitting between them. This CDR3 spans 15 amino acids. The DNA for the CDR3 is TGTGCCAGCTCACCACCGCAGGGACAGAACACTGAAGCTTTCTTT. Translated: CASSPPQGQNTEAFF.

This clone was recorded only once. The rearrangement uses TRBV4-2 and TRBJ2-3; tentative D call: TRBD1 (5 bases). CDR3 length: 14 residues. Germline V gene lookup returns CDR1 LGHNA and CDR2 YNFKEQ. The germline V and J ends were trimmed by 2 bases and 4 bases, with 10 bases remaining between them. CDR3 residues: CASSQRRASDTQYF. The CDR3, as DNA: TGTGCCAGCAGCCAACGCAGGGCATCAGATACGCAGTATTTT.

This clone is a singleton in its sample. The chain links TRBV30 to TRBJ2-5, with D perhaps TRBD1 or TRBD2 (6 bases each). The V end was cut by 5 bases, the J end by 3 bases, with 22 bases between. The CDR3 contains 16 residues. Germline assignment: CDR1 GTSNPN and CDR2 SVGIG (reference sequence). The CDR3 loop is CAWLLERGPGEETQYF. The CDR3 coding sequence is TGTGCCTGGCTCCTTGAACGGGGGCCCGGCGAAGAGACCCAGTACTTC.

This clone was seen more than once but under ten times. This chain links TRBV7-8 with TRBJ2-1; TRBD2 matches at 11 bases. This CDR3 has 16 residues. Germline assignment: CDR1 SGHVS and CDR2 FQNEAQ. V shed 5 bases, J shed 3 bases, and the junction held 6 bases outside the gene matches. CDR3 loop: CASSARLAGIYNEQFF. DNA of the CDR3: TGTGCCAGCAGCGCCAGACTAGCGGGAATCTACAATGAGCAGTTCTTC.

This clone was seen a handful of times. The chain uses TRBV30 and TRBJ1-2, with D possibly matching TRBD1 (5 bases). Germline values: CDR1 GTSNPN, CDR2 SVGIG (reference sequence). CDR3 length: 14 residues. V was clipped by 4 bases and J by 2 bases, with 14 bases between them. CDR3 protein: CAWKGGRGNYGYTF. The CDR3 nucleotides read TGTGCCTGGAAGGGAGGAAGGGGAAACTATGGCTACACCTTC.

The chain is built from TRBV6-1 and TRBJ2-7, with TRBD1 matching 7 bases. Trimming cost V 3 bases and J 1 base; bases outside gene matches: 3. This CDR3 contains 14 residues. From germline, CDR1 is MNHNS and CDR2 SASEGT. The CDR3 DNA reads as TGTGCCAGCAGTGATCGACAGGGTTCCTACGAGCAGTACTTC. Protein: CASSDRQGSYEQYF.

This clone was observed once. The chain recombines TRBV7-8 with TRBJ2-5; 12 bases align to TRBD1. The J segment lost 5 bases and the V segment lost 0 bases, leaving 4 bases of the junction unmatched. The CDR3 consists of 16 residues. The germline V gene encodes CDR1 SGHVS and CDR2 FQNEAQ. The CDR3 loop is CASSLAGTGGRETQYF. In DNA, the CDR3 is TGTGCCAGCAGCTTAGCGGGGACAGGGGGCAGGGAGACCCAGTACTTC.

This clone was detected only a few times. The rearrangement uses TRBV5-1 and TRBJ2-7, with D unresolved. This CDR3 has 12 residues. Germline V lookup: CDR1 SGHRS, CDR2 YFSETQ. V lost 2 bases, J lost 6 bases, and 9 bases lay in between. CDR3 in amino acids: CASSFSGPEQYF. CDR3 bases: TGCGCCAGCAGCTTCTCGGGTCCCGAGCAGTACTTC. The full variable domain, its missing parts supplied by reference TRBV5-1 and TRBJ2-7, is KAGVTQTPRYLIKTRGQQVTLSCSPISGHRSVSWYQQTPGQGLQFLFEYFSETQRNKGNFPGRFSGRQFSNSRSEMNVSTLELGDSALYLCASSFSGPEQYFGPGTRLTVT.

The chain couples TRBV29-1 to TRBJ1-1; D gene uncertain. The CDR3 is 13 amino acids. The V end lost 7 bases, the J end lost 0 bases, and 12 bases lay between the germline ends. In germline, CDR1 is SQVTM, CDR2 ANQGSEA. In DNA form, the CDR3 reads TGCAGCGGCTTGACGGACCTGAACACTGAAGCTTTCTTT. Translated, it gives CSGLTDLNTEAFF.

This clone was detected many times. This rearrangement joins TRBV5-1 to TRBJ1-5; tentative D call: TRBD1 (6 bases). Germline V gene data show CDR1 as SGHRS and CDR2 as YFSETQ. This CDR3 has 15 amino acids. The germline V and J ends were trimmed by 1 base and 4 bases, with 12 bases remaining between them. CDR3 region: CASSLSGAYNQPQHF. The DNA of the CDR3 is TGCGCCAGCAGCTTGTCGGGGGCGTATAATCAGCCCCAGCATTTT. The entire variable domain, with the rest obtained from reference TRBV5-1 and TRBJ1-5, is as follows: KAGVTQTPRYLIKTRGQQVTLSCSPISGHRSVSWYQQTPGQGLQFLFEYFSETQRNKGNFPGRFSGRQFSNSRSEMNVSTLELGDSALYLCASSLSGAYNQPQHFGDGTRLSIL.

This clone was found a few times. The chain is built from TRBV10-2 and TRBJ2-5; D possibly corresponds to TRBD1 (5 bases). V gave up 6 bases and J gave up 4 bases, with 9 bases separating them. Germline assignment: CDR1 WSHSY and CDR2 SAAADI. This CDR3 has 12 amino acids. CDR3 sequence reads: CASRDMAETQYF. For the CDR3, the DNA is TGCGCCAGCAGGGACATGGCAGAGACCCAGTACTTC.